One sample yielded the 10 T cell receptor beta chains listed below, sequenced in a study of OX40 agonist ivuxolimab in advanced cancers. Clones were sequenced by immunoSEQ multiplex PCR, and TCRdb holds only the in-frame ones, with some missing. The sample lists 70,000 to 95,000 clones; about 91% were seen once. Specimen: CD4+ or CD8+ T cells sorted from blood, collected in a trial of the OX40 agonist ivuxolimab. These receptors were collected from an adult with an advanced solid tumor such as melanoma, head and neck, liver or kidney cancer.

The V gene is TRBV18, the J gene TRBJ2-6; tentatively, D is TRBD1 (5 bases). CDR1 and CDR2 (germline): KGHSH, LQKENI. CDR3 length: 17 amino acids. The V gene lost 3 bases and the J gene lost 0 bases, with 12 bases spanning the gap. The CDR3 protein is CASSPVTATSGANVLTF. Written as DNA, the CDR3 is TGTGCCAGCTCACCCGTGACAGCGACCTCTGGGGCCAACGTCCTGACTTTC.

The rearrangement links TRBV5-5 to TRBJ1-1, with TRBD1 matching 7 bases. V was clipped by 3 bases and J by 5 bases; unmatched bases: 7. The CDR3 totals 14 residues. Germline values: CDR1 SGHKS, CDR2 YYEKEE (reference sequence). CDR3 amino acids: CASSSNRGWTEAFF. The CDR3 coding sequence is TGTGCCAGCAGCTCTAACAGGGGCTGGACTGAAGCTTTCTTT.

The rearrangement links TRBV7-2 to TRBJ2-5, with TRBD2 identical over 7 bases. There are 12 residues in the CDR3. V dropped 6 bases and J dropped 4; count of bases not matched to a gene: 2. Germline V lookup: CDR1 SGHTA, CDR2 FQGNSA. CDR3 protein: CASRPSGETQYF. As DNA, the CDR3 is TGTGCCAGCAGACCTAGCGGAGAGACCCAGTACTTC.

The chain uses TRBV23-1 and TRBJ2-7; no definite D call. TRBV23-1 is flagged as an ORF with uncertain function. V lost 1 base and J lost 3, with 13 bases in between. CDR3 length equals 15 residues. The CDR3 DNA is TGCGCCAGCAGTCAATTCGACACGAACCACTACGAGCAGTACTTC. Its translation is CASSQFDTNHYEQYF.

The V gene is TRBV28, the J gene TRBJ2-2; TRBD2 matches 8 bases. Germline CDR1 is MDHEN and CDR2 is SYDVKM. The J segment lost 0 bases and the V segment lost 6 bases, leaving 3 bases of the junction unmatched. This CDR3 contains 15 residues. CDR3 sequence reads: CASRSSGANTGELFF. In DNA form, the CDR3 reads TGTGCCAGCAGAAGTAGCGGGGCGAACACCGGGGAGCTGTTTTTT.

The V call is TRBV29-1, the J call TRBJ1-2; no clear D. V shed 0 bases and J shed 7 bases, with 12 bases lying between them. In germline, CDR1 is SQVTM, CDR2 ANQGSEA. The CDR3 runs to 13 residues. The CDR3: CSVEDLVSGGYTF. The DNA for the CDR3 is TGCAGCGTTGAAGATCTCGTTAGCGGTGGCTACACCTTC.

The chain carries TRBV19 and TRBJ1-1; weak D call: TRBD1 (6 bases). The germline CDR1 and CDR2 sequences are LNHDA and SQIVND (reference sequence). The ends were cut back, 9 bases at V and 1 base at J, with 21 bases in the middle. This CDR3 comprises 16 residues. CDR3 in amino acids: CASNPGQRPSNTEAFF. Here the CDR3 DNA reads TGTGCCAGCAACCCGGGACAAAGGCCCTCGAACACTGAAGCTTTCTTT.

The V gene is TRBV28, the J gene TRBJ2-7, with D unclear. The CDR3 is made up of 11 amino acids. Looked up from germline, CDR1 is MDHEN and CDR2 is SYDVKM. The ends were cut back, 3 bases at V and 6 bases at J, with 6 bases in the middle. The CDR3 is CASSFDLEQYF. CDR3 nucleotide sequence: TGTGCCAGCAGTTTTGATCTCGAGCAGTACTTC.

The V gene is TRBV7-3, the J gene TRBJ1-4; D may be TRBD1 (6 bases). This CDR3 comprises 17 residues. Per germline, CDR1 SGHTA and CDR2 FQGTGA. Trimming removed 5 bases from V and 4 bases from J, with 20 bases in between. DNA of the CDR3: TGTGCCAGCAGCCCCAGGGAGGGGGGCTTGGGTAATGAAAAACTGTTTTTT. This gives the protein CASSPREGGLGNEKLFF.

This clone was seen a single time. The chain couples TRBV27 to TRBJ2-7; D is unclear. The CDR3 totals 12 residues. CDR1 is MNHEY, CDR2 SMNVEV, per germline (reference sequence). With 5 bases removed from V and 6 bases from J, the gap between germline ends came to 11 bases. Here the CDR3 reads CASSKSDAEQYF. CDR3 bases: TGTGCCAGCAGTAAATCCGACGCCGAGCAGTACTTC.